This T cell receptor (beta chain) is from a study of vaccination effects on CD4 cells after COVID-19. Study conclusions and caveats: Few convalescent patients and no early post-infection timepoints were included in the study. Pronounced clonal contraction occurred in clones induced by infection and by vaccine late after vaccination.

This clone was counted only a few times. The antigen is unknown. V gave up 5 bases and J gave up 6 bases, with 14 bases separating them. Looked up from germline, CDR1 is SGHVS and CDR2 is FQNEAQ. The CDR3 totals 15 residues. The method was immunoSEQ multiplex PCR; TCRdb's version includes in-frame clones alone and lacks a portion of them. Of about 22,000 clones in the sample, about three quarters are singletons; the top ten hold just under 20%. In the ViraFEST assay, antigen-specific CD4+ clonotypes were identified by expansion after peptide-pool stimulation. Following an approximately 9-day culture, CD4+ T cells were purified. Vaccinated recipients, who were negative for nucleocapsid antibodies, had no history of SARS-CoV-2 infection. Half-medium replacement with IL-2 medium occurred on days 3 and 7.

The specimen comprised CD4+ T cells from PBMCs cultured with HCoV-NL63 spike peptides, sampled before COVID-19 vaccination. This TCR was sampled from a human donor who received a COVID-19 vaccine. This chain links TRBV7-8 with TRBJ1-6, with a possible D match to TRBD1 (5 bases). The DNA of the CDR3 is TGTGCCAGCAGCCTCTCCCAGGGACGTAATTCACCCCTCCACTTT. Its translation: CASSLSQGRNSPLHF.